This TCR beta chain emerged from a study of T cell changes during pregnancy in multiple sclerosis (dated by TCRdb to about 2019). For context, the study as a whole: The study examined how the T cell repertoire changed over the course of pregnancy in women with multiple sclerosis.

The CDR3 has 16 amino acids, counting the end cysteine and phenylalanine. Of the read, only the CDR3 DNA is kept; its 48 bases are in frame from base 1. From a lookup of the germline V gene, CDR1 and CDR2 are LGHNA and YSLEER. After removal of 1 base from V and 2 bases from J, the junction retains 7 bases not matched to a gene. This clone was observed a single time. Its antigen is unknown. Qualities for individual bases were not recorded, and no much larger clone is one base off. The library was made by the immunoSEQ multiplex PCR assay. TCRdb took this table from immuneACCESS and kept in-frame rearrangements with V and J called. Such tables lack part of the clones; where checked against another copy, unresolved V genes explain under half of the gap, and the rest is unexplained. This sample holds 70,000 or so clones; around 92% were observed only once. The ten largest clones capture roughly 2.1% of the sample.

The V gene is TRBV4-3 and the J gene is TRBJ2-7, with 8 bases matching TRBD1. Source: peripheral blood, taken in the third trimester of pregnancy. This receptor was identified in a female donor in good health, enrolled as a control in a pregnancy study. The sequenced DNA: TGCGCCAGCAGCCAAGGGTACAGGGGGGTCACCTACGAGCAGTACTTC. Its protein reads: CASSQGYRGVTYEQYF.